This T cell receptor (beta chain) derives from a study of T cells after yellow fever vaccination. Study summary: Any fraction with a low cell number was prepared using SMART-Seq v4 Ultra Low Input.

Findings of the study overall: The bulk population could contribute abundant contaminating clonotypes to FACS-sorted repertoires.

A note on this clonotype: No antigen is known for it.

It was through 5'RACE template switching that TCR cDNA was made, with a universal primer site and UMIs added. One entry per CDR3 protein, called by TCRdb with MiXCR from the 5' RACE reads. The sample lists around 320,000 distinct CDR3 sequences, about 11% occurring once. The sequence was obtained from a man aged 18 to 35 who received the YFV17D yellow fever vaccine. This sample comprised CD4+ T cells sorted from PBMCs, obtained 45 days after the yellow fever booster vaccination.

The CDR3 nucleotides read TGTGCCAGCAGCGCAGCCTTAGCGGGGGGGTCGGGAGATACGCAGTATTTT. Its translation is CASSAALAGGSGDTQYF. The rearrangement joins TRBV9 to TRBJ2-3; TRBD2 agrees at 11 bases. Germline CDR1 and CDR2: SGDLS and YYNGEE. The CDR3 is 17 residues long. Losses at the gene ends were 3 bases for V and 5 bases for J; bases not matched to a gene: 11. The full variable domain, rest sourced from reference TRBV9 and TRBJ2-3, is DSGVTQTPKHLITATGQRVTLRCSPRSGDLSVYWYQQSLDQGLQFLIQYYNGEERAKGNILERFSAQQFPDLHSELNLSSLELGDSALYFCASSAALAGGSGDTQYFGPGTRLTVL.